The present T cell receptor beta chain was sequenced within a study of T cells in Graves' hyperthyroidism and ophthalmopathy. Patients with ophthalmopathy all had a Clinical Activity Score of at least 3, a NOSPECS grade of at least 4 and duration under 3 months. Isolation of PBMCs was performed on around 10 ml fresh peripheral blood. General study findings and limits: The blood repertoire included most of the expanded thyroid clonotypes above 0.001.

From RNA transcripts, TCR beta CDR3 regions were amplified. TCR CDR3 underwent first-round RT-PCR with the HTBI primer set. Each CDR3 protein gets one entry after TCRdb re-called the multiplex PCR reads with MiXCR. The sample records hundreds of thousands of distinct CDR3 sequences, just under 20% being singletons. Germline V CDR1 and CDR2: MNHNS, SASEGT. CDR3 length equals 12 residues. Between the trimmed V and J ends, which lost 7 bases and 1 base, there was a span of 7 bases. Points on this clonotype: Its antigen remains unidentified.

This chain joins TRBV6-1 and TRBJ1-2, with D uncertain. The receptor was derived from a man aged 35 to 55 with Graves' ophthalmopathy. Sequenced: blood. CDR3 DNA sequence: TGTGCCAGCACCTCACTTAACTATGGCTACACCTTC. It codes for CASTSLNYGYTF.